Here is one TCR beta chain with its context. The entry originates in a study of control samples from healthy donors and cancer patients. CDR3 length: 16 amino acids. J lost 8 bases, V lost 0 bases, and 10 bases had no gene match. Germline V gives CDR1 SGHRS, CDR2 YFSETQ. Repertoires were generated with immunoSEQ multiplex PCR, while TCRdb's copy carries only in-frame clones and drops some. This sample has about 220,000 clones; around 94% occur once, and the top ten carry around 1.5%. This TCR came from a man over 45 in good health. Sequenced sample: blood. This sequence joins TRBV5-1 and TRBJ2-2; 7 nucleotides line up with TRBD1. This CDR3 is CASSLDVQGVSGELFF. The CDR3 DNA is TGCGCCAGCAGCTTGGACGTTCAGGGGGTATCAGGGGAGCTGTTTTTT.